The 30 T cell receptor beta chains below come from one sample, sequenced in a study of T-cell memory formation after mild COVID-19. TCRdb re-analysed the 5' RACE reads in MiXCR, keeping a single row per CDR3 protein. This table holds 300,000 to 400,000 distinct CDR3 sequences, around a sixth found once. Specimen: PBMCs or a T cell subset sorted from them (not recorded which). The receptors stem from a man between 18 and 29 years old who had mild COVID-19 (a few samples of this study predate the infection). Cell type and time point are not known.

This clonotype was seen a few times. The CDR3 sequence is CASSQSGLAGAIRKQFF. CDR3 bases: TGCGCCAGCAGCCAATCGGGACTAGCGGGGGCCATACGTAAGCAGTTCTTC. The chain employs TRBV4-3 and TRBJ2-1; 14 bases match TRBD2. The CDR3 length is 17 residues. Germline V gene sequence: CDR1 LGHNA, CDR2 YSLEER. V shed 2 bases, J shed 11 bases, and the junction held 11 bases outside the gene matches.

This clonotype was picked up a small number of times. The V call is TRBV6-6, the J call TRBJ2-3; no firm D call. This CDR3 comprises 16 residues. Trimming left V 0 bases short and J 0 bases short, with 10 bases between. From germline, CDR1 is MNHNY and CDR2 SVGAGI (reference sequence). The CDR3 sequence is CASSYSARSSTDTQYF. Here the CDR3 DNA reads TGTGCCAGCAGTTACTCGGCCCGCTCTAGCACAGATACGCAGTATTTT.

This chain links TRBV7-2 with TRBJ2-3; 7 positions agree with TRBD1. The CDR3 totals 15 residues. Looked up from germline, CDR1 is SGHTA and CDR2 is FQGNSA. Trimming cost V 5 bases and J 5 bases; bases outside gene matches: 10. The CDR3 DNA is TGTGCCAGCAGCCCTTGGGACAGCCTAGGAGATACGCAGTATTTT. Translating it yields CASSPWDSLGDTQYF. The entire variable domain, with the rest obtained from reference TRBV7-2 and TRBJ2-3, is as follows: GAGVSQSPSNKVTEKGKDVELRCDPISGHTALYWYRQSLGQGLEFLIYFQGNSAPDKSGLPSDRFSAERTGGSVSTLTIQRTQQEDSAVYLCASSPWDSLGDTQYFGPGTRLTVL.

This clonotype was seen a few times. The chain uses TRBV24-1 and TRBJ2-3, with 9 bases aligning to TRBD2. The CDR3 totals 14 residues. V lost 7 bases and J lost 4; bases outside the gene matches: 5. Germline V lookup: CDR1 KGHDR, CDR2 SFDVKD. In DNA form, the CDR3 reads TGTGCCACCAGCAGCGGGGGGTCCTCAGATACGCAGTATTTT. Residues: CATSSGGSSDTQYF.

This clonotype was picked up a small number of times. The chain carries TRBV24-1 and TRBJ1-5; D is uncertain. V was trimmed by 6 bases and J by 4 bases, leaving 3 bases between them. This CDR3 has 11 amino acids. Germline CDR1 KGHDR, CDR2 SFDVKD. The CDR3 protein is CATSTNQPQHF. CDR3 sequence (DNA): TGTGCCACCAGTACAAATCAGCCCCAGCATTTT.

This clonotype has ten or more counts. Sequence at one end of the junction differs from germline and may be a read error. This chain connects TRBV5-1 to TRBJ2-7; possibly TRBD1 for D (6 bases). This CDR3 has 14 amino acids. From germline, CDR1 is SGHRS and CDR2 YFSETQ. The CDR3: CASSLRTDSYEQYF. As DNA, the CDR3 is TGTGCCAGCAGCTTACGGACAGACTCCTACGAGCAGTACTTC.

The J gene is TRBJ2-1, the V gene TRBV4-1; 12 bases are shared with TRBD2. Per the germline V gene, CDR1 is MGHRA and CDR2 is YSYEKL. With V trimmed by 0 bases and J by 12 bases, 9 bases remained unmatched. The CDR3 spans 16 residues. CDR3 region: CASSQEGLAGGHGQFF. In nucleotides, the CDR3 is TGCGCCAGCAGCCAAGAAGGTCTAGCGGGGGGGCACGGGCAGTTCTTC.

This clonotype was recorded at least ten times. The chain joins TRBV7-9 to TRBJ2-1, with no clear D. Germline assignment: CDR1 SEHNR and CDR2 FQNEAQ (reference sequence). There are 14 residues in the CDR3. V lost 5 bases and J lost 9, with 17 bases in between. The CDR3 region has the DNA TGTGCCAGCAGCCAGAGCCGCCAGCTTTCTGAGCAGTTCTTC. Encoded protein: CASSQSRQLSEQFF.

The chain couples TRBV6-6 to TRBJ1-5, with a tentative D call TRBD1 (6 bases). In germline, CDR1 is MNHNY, CDR2 SVGAGI (reference sequence). The CDR3 is 15 amino acids. V dropped 7 bases and J dropped 1 base, with 14 bases sitting between them. The chain's CDR3 is CASTKGTNSNQPQHF. The CDR3 nucleotides are TGTGCCAGCACCAAGGGGACAAACAGCAATCAGCCCCAGCATTTT.

V gene TRBV20-1 combines with J gene TRBJ1-5; TRBD1 is a possible D gene (6 bases). Trimming pared 7 bases from V and 3 bases from J, leaving 13 bases between. The germline CDR1 and CDR2 sequences are DFQATT and SNEGSKA (reference sequence). The CDR3 sequence is 13 residues long. The CDR3 region has the DNA TGCAGTGTTAAGGGGGTCTTCAATCAGCCCCAGCATTTT. Protein product: CSVKGVFNQPQHF.

The chain couples TRBV20-1 to TRBJ1-2; no reliable D call. The CDR3 is 13 residues long. CDR1 DFQATT and CDR2 SNEGSKA come from the germline V gene (reference sequence). The V and J ends lost 4 bases and 2 bases respectively, with 11 bases between them. The CDR3 loop is CSATADGNYGYTF. Here the CDR3 DNA reads TGCAGTGCTACCGCGGACGGAAACTATGGCTACACCTTC.

In this sample, this clonotype turned up many times. The chain links TRBV6-5 to TRBJ2-3; 10 bases are a match to TRBD2. CDR1 and CDR2 (germline): MNHEY, SVGAGI. After removal of 7 bases from V and 0 bases from J, the junction contained 16 bases not matched to a gene. The CDR3 has 19 residues. The DNA for the CDR3 is TGTGCCAGCACTCAGGGAGCGGGAGGGATTAGTGCTAGCACAGATACGCAGTATTTT. It specifies CASTQGAGGISASTDTQYF.

Many counts were recorded for this clonotype. CDR3 nucleotides: TGTGCCACGCGGGCAGGTGGGGGTCCTGTCGATACGCAGTATTTT. Translated: CATRAGGGPVDTQYF. J is TRBJ2-3 and V is TRBV7-3; D is possibly TRBD1 or TRBD2 (5 bases each). CDR1 and CDR2 from the germline V gene are SGHTA and FQGTGA. V dropped 10 bases and J dropped 6 bases, with 23 bases sitting between them. The CDR3 runs to 15 residues.

The J gene is TRBJ2-1, the V gene TRBV27; D remains unclear. The CDR3 has 16 amino acids. Trimming removed 3 bases at V and 0 bases at J, with 12 bases between. The V gene's germline CDR1 is MNHEY and CDR2 SMNVEV (reference sequence). The CDR3 DNA follows: TGTGCCAGCAGTTTTAATGGAAAGAGCTCCTACAATGAGCAGTTCTTC. Protein sequence: CASSFNGKSSYNEQFF.

This chain links TRBV5-1 with TRBJ1-1; D is possibly TRBD1 (5 bases). V was clipped by 0 bases and J by 4 bases, with 13 bases between them. CDR1 is SGHRS and CDR2 is YFSETQ in the germline V gene. The CDR3 is 15 residues long. The CDR3 loop reads CASSLVSQGGTEAFF. CDR3 coding DNA: TGCGCCAGCAGCTTGGTGTCTCAGGGCGGCACTGAAGCTTTCTTT.

The chain uses TRBV18 and TRBJ2-5; D is perhaps TRBD2 (5 bases). V lost 3 bases and J lost 2, with 7 bases in between. The CDR3 length is 13 residues. Germline V lookup: CDR1 KGHSH, CDR2 LQKENI. The CDR3 reads CASSPSGQETQYF. In nucleotides, the CDR3 is TGTGCCAGCTCACCCTCGGGGCAAGAGACCCAGTACTTC.

The rearrangement links TRBV12-3 or TRBV12-4 to TRBJ1-5, with unresolved D. The ends were cut back, 2 bases at V and 9 bases at J, with 14 bases in the middle. CDR3 size: 14 residues. The CDR3 spells CASSLRAPTSPQHF. The CDR3 DNA is TGTGCCAGCAGTTTAAGAGCTCCTACGTCGCCCCAGCATTTT.

This clonotype was seen more than once but under ten times. DNA for the CDR3: TGTGCCAGCAGCGGGGGACGAAATGAAAAACTGTTTTTT. Translation gives CASSGGRNEKLFF. This sequence joins TRBV7-8 and TRBJ1-4; weak D call: TRBD1 (5 bases). Germline values: CDR1 SGHVS, CDR2 FQNEAQ. Trimming left V 5 bases short and J 5 bases short, with 9 bases between. This CDR3 is built from 13 residues. Combining the CDR3 with reference TRBV7-8 and TRBJ1-4 gives the whole variable domain GAGVSQSPRYKVAKRGQDVALRCDPISGHVSLFWYQQALGQGPEFLTYFQNEAQLDKSGLPSDRFFAERPEGSVSTLKIQRTQQEDSAVYLCASSGGRNEKLFFGSGTQLSVL.

In its sample, this clonotype was seen a few times. V and J are TRBV5-1 and TRBJ2-5; D is unresolved. Trimming removed 0 bases at V and 5 bases at J, with 11 bases between. Germline assignment: CDR1 SGHRS and CDR2 YFSETQ. The CDR3 extends over 14 amino acids. CDR3 amino acids: CASSLGLGIETQYF. Here the CDR3 DNA reads TGCGCCAGCAGCTTGGGCTTGGGGATTGAGACCCAGTACTTC.

This chain joins TRBV3-1 and TRBJ1-1; D is undetermined. The CDR3 consists of 13 residues. The germline V and J ends were trimmed by 3 bases and 4 bases, with 9 bases remaining between them. Germline CDR1 reads LGHDT; CDR2 reads YNNKEL (reference sequence). CDR3 nucleotides: TGTGCCAGCAGCCACTCAGGAGGCACTGAAGCTTTCTTT. Encoded protein: CASSHSGGTEAFF.

This clonotype was detected only a few times. The V gene is TRBV6-2 or TRBV6-3, the J gene TRBJ2-1; perhaps TRBD1 as D (6 bases). Trimming cost V 7 bases and J 2 bases, with 9 bases left between them. CDR3 length: 13 residues. Germline V gene data show CDR1 as MNHEY and CDR2 as SVGEGT. Written as DNA, the CDR3 is TGTGCCAGCAAGGGGACAACCTACAATGAGCAGTTCTTC. Protein product: CASKGTTYNEQFF.

V usage is TRBV9 and J usage is TRBJ2-7; TRBD2 matches at 9 bases. The length of the CDR3 is 15 residues. From germline, CDR1 is SGDLS and CDR2 YYNGEE. With 4 bases clipped from V and 0 bases from J, the junction kept 5 bases outside the gene matches. The DNA of the CDR3 is TGTGCCAGCAGCCCGCGGGGGGGGAGCTCCTACGAGCAGTACTTC. Translated, it gives CASSPRGGSSYEQYF.

This clonotype was detected a few times. The rearrangement links TRBV9 to TRBJ1-1; D gene uncertain. CDR1 SGDLS and CDR2 YYNGEE come from the germline V gene. The ends were cut back, 3 bases at V and 4 bases at J, with 10 bases in the middle. This CDR3 is 13 amino acids long. DNA for the CDR3: TGTGCCAGCAGCGACTTAGGGAGCACTGAAGCTTTCTTT. Translated, it gives CASSDLGSTEAFF.

The table lists this clonotype with a few counts. The chain combines TRBV30 with TRBJ1-1; D ambiguous. Germline lookup yields CDR1 GTSNPN and CDR2 SVGIG (reference sequence). The ends were cut back, 0 bases at V and 3 bases at J, with 8 bases in the middle. The CDR3 runs to 13 residues. CDR3 residues: CAWSVAVYTEAFF. The CDR3 DNA reads TGTGCCTGGAGTGTGGCGGTATACACTGAAGCTTTCTTT.

This clonotype was seen more than once but under ten times. Here the CDR3 reads CAISGAGFEAFF. The CDR3 coding sequence is TGTGCCATCAGTGGGGCGGGGTTTGAAGCTTTCTTT. This chain links TRBV10-3 with TRBJ1-1; D not certain. This CDR3 has 12 residues. Germline V gives CDR1 ENHRY, CDR2 SYGVKD. Trimming left V 4 bases short and J 7 bases short, with 10 bases between.

A few counts support this clonotype. The rearrangement uses TRBV7-2 and TRBJ2-3; 9 nucleotides line up with TRBD1. The V gene end was trimmed by 5 bases and the J gene end by 14 bases; junction bases not matched to a gene: 14. The CDR3 covers 14 residues. The V gene's germline CDR1 is SGHTA and CDR2 FQGNSA. This CDR3 reads CASSPGTGWATLYF. The CDR3 DNA reads as TGTGCCAGCAGCCCCGGGACAGGGTGGGCGACCCTGTATTTT.

This clonotype was counted between two and nine times. The genes are TRBV25-1 and TRBJ2-7; D possibly uses TRBD1 or TRBD2 (6 bases each). Germline CDR1 is MGHDK and CDR2 is SYGVNS. CDR3 length: 13 residues. V lost 4 bases and J 2 bases, leaving 9 bases between the germline ends. The CDR3 here is CASSAGGTYEQYF. The CDR3 bases are TGTGCCAGCAGTGCCGGGGGCACCTACGAGCAGTACTTC.

This clonotype was detected only a few times. V is TRBV7-3 and J is TRBJ2-1; 9 bases fit TRBD1. Germline V gene data show CDR1 as SGHTA and CDR2 as FQGTGA. With 4 bases clipped from V and 7 bases from J, the junction kept 8 bases outside the gene matches. The length of the CDR3 is 15 residues. CDR3 sequence reads: CASSSTGQGTNEQFF. The CDR3 nucleotides read TGTGCCAGCAGCTCCACCGGACAGGGGACGAATGAGCAGTTCTTC.

This clonotype was detected many times. This sequence joins TRBV4-3 and TRBJ1-1, with unresolved D. The CDR3 has 14 residues. Germline CDR1 reads LGHNA; CDR2 reads YSLEER. The V end lost 0 bases, the J end lost 9 bases, and 14 bases lay between the germline ends. The CDR3 sequence is CASSQESWATQAFF. The CDR3 DNA is TGCGCCAGCAGCCAAGAATCTTGGGCAACCCAAGCTTTCTTT.

This clonotype has only a few counts. The V and J genes are TRBV6-5 and TRBJ2-6, with D tentatively TRBD1 (6 bases). Germline loops: CDR1 MNHEY, CDR2 SVGAGI. The CDR3 covers 18 residues. Trimming removed 5 bases at V and 0 bases at J, with 17 bases between. The CDR3 sequence: CASSHRATSLSGANVLTF. The CDR3 DNA reads as TGTGCCAGCAGTCACAGGGCGACATCTCTCTCTGGGGCCAACGTCCTGACTTTC.